A selection of T cell receptor beta chains follows, all from one sample in a study of CD8+ T cells in alopecia areata. This table comes from immunoSEQ multiplex PCR, and its TCRdb copy is limited to in-frame clones, with some not included. The table has under 110,000 clones, 55% to 75% seen once. The specimen was CD8+ T cells sorted from blood, collected at approximately week 60, from a patient treated with tofacitinib. Receptors were obtained from a human donor with alopecia areata. Both conserved end residues are part of each CDR3. D genes are given only for firm matches. A clone size is listed for some rows: how often the clone was seen (once, few, many), or a class if it is expanded.

>.|TRBJ1-2|.|14|TRBV7-9
TGTGCCAGCAGCCCAGGGGACACTAGATATGGCTACACCTTC
CASSPGDTRYGYTF
>.|TRBJ1-4|TRBD1|14|TRBV30
TGTGCCTGGACCTCGACAGGGGGTAATGAAAAACTGTTTTTT
CAWTSTGGNEKLFF
>few|TRBJ2-1|TRBD2|15|TRBV7-9
TGTGCCAGCAGCCGCCCTGCGGGGGGCAACAATGAGCAGTTCTTC
CASSRPAGGNNEQFF
>few|TRBJ2-1|TRBD1|15|TRBV28
TGTGCCAGCAGTTTTAAGGGACAGACCCGCTATGAGCAGTTCTTC
CASSFKGQTRYEQFF
>.|TRBJ2-2|TRBD2|18|TRBV5-6
TGTGCCAGCAGCTTGGGACTAGCGGGGGGAGGACGGTCCGGGGAGCTGTTTTTT
CASSLGLAGGGRSGELFF
>.|TRBJ1-2|.|14|TRBV7-2
TGTGCCAGCAGCTTACTCGGGGGATCGTTCGGCTACACCTTC
CASSLLGGSFGYTF
>few|TRBJ2-5|.|16|TRBV7-9
TGTGCCAGCAGCTTGGCTACAGCATATCAGTTGGAGACCCAGTACTTC
CASSLATAYQLETQYF
>.|TRBJ2-5|.|11|TRBV19
TGTGCCAGTAGTCTCGGAGAGACCCAGTACTTC
CASSLGETQYF
>.|TRBJ1-5|.|18|TRBV4-1
TGCGCCAGCAGCCAAGGTCTGCTAGGGGCATTAAGCAATCAGCCCCAGCATTTT
CASSQGLLGALSNQPQHF
>.|TRBJ2-3|.|15|TRBV13
TGTGCCAGCAGCCTTCGCGGCCTTGGGGAGGATACGCAGTATTTT
CASSLRGLGEDTQYF
>once|TRBJ1-4|.|15|TRBV5-1
TGCGCCAGCAGGTCAGACAGTGCAACTAATGAAAAACTGTTTTTT
CASRSDSATNEKLFF
>few|TRBJ2-1|.|13|TRBV7-9
TGTGCCCCGGGTCCCCCTAATTACAATGAGCAGTTCTTC
CAPGPPNYNEQFF
>.|TRBJ2-5|.|12|TRBV27
TGTGCCAGCATCGGACCACGGGAGACCCAGTACTTC
CASIGPRETQYF
>few|TRBJ2-7|.|15|TRBV11-2
TGTGCCAGCAGGATAGGGCGTCCCCGGATTTACGAGCAGTACTTC
CASRIGRPRIYEQYF
>.|TRBJ2-1|.|11|TRBV30
TGTGCCTGGACCTTCCGGGAGGAGCAGTTCTTC
CAWTFREEQFF
>.|TRBJ2-2|.|11|TRBV2
TGTGCCAGCACCGACACCGGGGAGCTGTTTTTT
CASTDTGELFF
>.|TRBJ2-2|.|12|TRBV2
TGTGCCAGCAGCGATATCACCGGGGAGCTGTTTTTT
CASSDITGELFF
>few|TRBJ1-6|.|14|TRBV7-9
TGTGCCAGCACCTCAAGCGAGTTTGGATCACCCCTCCACTTT
CASTSSEFGSPLHF
>.|TRBJ2-2|.|17|TRBV29-1
TGCAGCGTTCAATCGTCGGGCTCCGCCGGTTTCACCGGGGAGCTGTTTTTT
CSVQSSGSAGFTGELFF
>once|TRBJ2-3|.|12|TRBV15
TGTGCCACCAGCTCCACCACAGATACGCAGTATTTT
CATSSTTDTQYF
>.|TRBJ1-5|.|13|TRBV27
TGTGCCAGCAGCCCCAGTCCGAATCAGCCCCAGCATTTT
CASSPSPNQPQHF
>few|TRBJ2-2|.|15|TRBV7-8
TGTGCCAGCAGACCAGTCCGGGCAAACACCGGGGAGCTGTTTTTT
CASRPVRANTGELFF
>.|TRBJ2-3|.|14|TRBV14
TGTGCCAGCAGCCAAATTCAGCCCACAGATACGCAGTATTTT
CASSQIQPTDTQYF
>few|TRBJ1-2|.|13|TRBV5-4
TGTGCCAGCGCTGGCGGCAGGGTTGATGGCTACACCTTC
CASAGGRVDGYTF
>.|TRBJ2-3|TRBD2|13|TRBV27
TGTGCCAGCAGCTACGGGAGGACAGATACGCAGTATTTT
CASSYGRTDTQYF
>.|TRBJ1-1|.|14|TRBV6-5
TGTGCCAGCAGTTACACGACCGCGAACACTGAAGCTTTCTTT
CASSYTTANTEAFF
>.|TRBJ2-5|.|14|TRBV4-1
TGCGCCAGCAGCCAAGTGGGGGACCAAGAGACCCAGTACTTC
CASSQVGDQETQYF
>.|TRBJ2-5|.|16|TRBV27
TGTGCCAGCAGTTTATCTTGGAGGAATTGGAGGGAGACCCAGTACTTC
CASSLSWRNWRETQYF
>.|TRBJ1-1|.|14|TRBV6-5
TGTGCCAGCAGTTACTCGGCGGGGAACACTGAAGCTTTCTTT
CASSYSAGNTEAFF
>few|TRBJ2-1|.|15|TRBV7-2
TGTGCCAGCAGCCGGACAGAGAGCTCCTACAATGAGCAGTTCTTC
CASSRTESSYNEQFF
>.|TRBJ1-5|.|12|TRBV19
TGTGCCAGTAGTATAGCGAGTCAGCCCCAGCATTTT
CASSIASQPQHF